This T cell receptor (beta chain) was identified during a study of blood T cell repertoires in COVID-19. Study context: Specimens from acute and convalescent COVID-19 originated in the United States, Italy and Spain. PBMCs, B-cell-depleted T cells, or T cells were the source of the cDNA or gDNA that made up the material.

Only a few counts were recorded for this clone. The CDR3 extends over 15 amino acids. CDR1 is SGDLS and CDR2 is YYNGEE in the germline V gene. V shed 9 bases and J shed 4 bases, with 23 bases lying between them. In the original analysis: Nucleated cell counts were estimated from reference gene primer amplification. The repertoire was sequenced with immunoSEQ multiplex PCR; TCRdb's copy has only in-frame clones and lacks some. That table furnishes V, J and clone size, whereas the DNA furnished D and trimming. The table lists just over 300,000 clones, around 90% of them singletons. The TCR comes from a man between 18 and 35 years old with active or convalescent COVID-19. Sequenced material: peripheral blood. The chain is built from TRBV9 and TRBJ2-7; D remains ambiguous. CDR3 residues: CATTLGNQRFYEQYF. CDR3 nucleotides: TGTGCCACCACCTTGGGTAATCAGAGGTTTTACGAGCAGTACTTC.